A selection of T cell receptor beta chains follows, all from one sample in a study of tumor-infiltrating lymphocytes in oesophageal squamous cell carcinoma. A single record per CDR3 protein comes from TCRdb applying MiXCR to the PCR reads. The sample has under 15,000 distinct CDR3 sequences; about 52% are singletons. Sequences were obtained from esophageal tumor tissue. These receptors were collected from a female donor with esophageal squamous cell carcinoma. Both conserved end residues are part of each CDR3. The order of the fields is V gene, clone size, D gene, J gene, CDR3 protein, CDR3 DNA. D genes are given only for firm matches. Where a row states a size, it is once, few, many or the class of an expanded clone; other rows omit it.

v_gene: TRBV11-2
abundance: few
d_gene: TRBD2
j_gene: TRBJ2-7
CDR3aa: CASSNALAGAHEQYF
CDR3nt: TGTGCCAGCAGCAACGCGTTAGCGGGAGCCCACGAGCAGTACTTC

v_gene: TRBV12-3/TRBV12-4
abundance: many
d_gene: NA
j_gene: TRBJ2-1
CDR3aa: CASGALAGSYNEQFF
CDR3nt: TGTGCCAGCGGTGCGTTGGCGGGATCCTACAATGAGCAGTTCTTC

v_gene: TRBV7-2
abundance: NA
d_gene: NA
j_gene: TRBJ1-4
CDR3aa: CASSLGASGEKLFF
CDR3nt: TGTGCCAGCAGCTTAGGGGCGTCTGGTGAAAAACTGTTTTTT

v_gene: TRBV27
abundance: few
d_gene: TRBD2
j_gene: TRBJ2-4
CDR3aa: CASSPSASGFSQYF
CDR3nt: TGTGCTAGCAGTCCATCCGCTAGCGGGTTTTCTCAGTACTTC

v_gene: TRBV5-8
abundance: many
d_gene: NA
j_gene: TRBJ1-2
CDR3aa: CASSNRVNYGYTF
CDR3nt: TGTGCCAGCAGCAACAGGGTTAACTATGGCTACACCTTC

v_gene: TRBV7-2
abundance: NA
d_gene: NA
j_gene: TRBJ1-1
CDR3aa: CASSLVLGESTEAFF
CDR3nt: TGTGCCAGCAGCTTAGTGCTGGGGGAGAGCACTGAAGCTTTCTTT

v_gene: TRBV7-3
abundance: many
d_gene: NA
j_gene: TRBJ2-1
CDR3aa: CASSSSGGSYNEQFF
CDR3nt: TGTGCCAGCAGCTCAAGTGGGGGTTCCTACAATGAGCAGTTCTTC

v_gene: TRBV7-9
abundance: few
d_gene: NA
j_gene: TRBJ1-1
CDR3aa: CASSQDGYEAFF
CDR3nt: TGTGCCAGCAGTCAGGACGGTTATGAAGCTTTCTTT

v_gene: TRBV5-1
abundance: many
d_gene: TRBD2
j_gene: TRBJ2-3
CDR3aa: CASSSTMMAGGSTDTQYF
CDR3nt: TGCGCCAGCAGCTCGACTATGATGGCGGGAGGCTCCACAGATACGCAGTATTTT

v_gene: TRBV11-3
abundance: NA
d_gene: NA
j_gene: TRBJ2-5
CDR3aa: CASSITGLDQDVQGTDTQYF
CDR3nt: TGTGCCAGCAGCATAACGGGCCTAGACCAGGACGTACAAGGCACAGATACGCAGTACTTC

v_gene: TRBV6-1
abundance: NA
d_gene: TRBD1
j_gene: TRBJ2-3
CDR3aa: CASSKRQGGTDTQYF
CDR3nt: TGTGCCAGCAGCAAACGACAGGGGGGCACAGATACGCAGTATTTT

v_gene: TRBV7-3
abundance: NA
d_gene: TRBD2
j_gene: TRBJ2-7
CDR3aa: CASSLTGGNSYEQYF
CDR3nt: TGTGCCAGCAGCTTAACGGGAGGGAACTCCTACGAGCAGTACTTC

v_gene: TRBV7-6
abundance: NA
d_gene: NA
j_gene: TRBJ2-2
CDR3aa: CASSLPDNTGELFF
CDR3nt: TGTGCCAGCAGCTTGCCTGATAACACCGGGGAGCTGTTTTTT

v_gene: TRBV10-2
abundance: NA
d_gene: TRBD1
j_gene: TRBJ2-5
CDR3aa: CATRTGRIRETQYF
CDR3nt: TGCGCCACAAGGACAGGGCGGATTCGGGAGACCCAGTACTTC

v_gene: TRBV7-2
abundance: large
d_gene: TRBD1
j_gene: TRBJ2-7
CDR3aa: CASSLRTGKHNEQYF
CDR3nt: TGTGCCAGCAGCTTAAGGACAGGGAAGCACAATGAGCAGTACTTC

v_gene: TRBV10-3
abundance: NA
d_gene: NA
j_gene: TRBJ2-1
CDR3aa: CAISDVRASGNEQFF
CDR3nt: TGTGCCATCAGTGACGTGAGGGCCTCTGGCAATGAGCAGTTCTTC

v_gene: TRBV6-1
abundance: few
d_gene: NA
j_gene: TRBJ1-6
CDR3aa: CASSPGMGKVALHF
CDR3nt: TGTGCCAGCAGCCCGGGGATGGGAAAGGTGGCCCTCCACTTT

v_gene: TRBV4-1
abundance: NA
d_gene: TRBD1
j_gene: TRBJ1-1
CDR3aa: CASSQAGQGVSAFF
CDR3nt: TGCGCCAGCAGCCAAGCCGGCCAGGGGGTATCAGCTTTCTTT

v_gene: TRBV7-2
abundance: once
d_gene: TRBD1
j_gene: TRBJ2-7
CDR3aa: CAGSLGGGQYF
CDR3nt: TGTGCCGGCAGCTTAGGGGGCGGGCAGTACTTC

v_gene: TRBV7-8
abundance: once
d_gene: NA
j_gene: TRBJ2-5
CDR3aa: CASSATGEETQYF
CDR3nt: TGTGCCAGCAGCGCTACAGGAGAGGAGACCCAGTACTTC

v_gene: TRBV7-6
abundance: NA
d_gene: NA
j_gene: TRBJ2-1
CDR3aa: CASSPRVEQFF
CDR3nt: TGTGCCAGCAGCCCCCGCGTTGAGCAGTTCTTC

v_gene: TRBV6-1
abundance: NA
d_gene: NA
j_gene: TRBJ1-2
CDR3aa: CASSLASQGSGYTF
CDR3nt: TGTGCCAGCAGTTTGGCATCTCAGGGGAGTGGCTACACCTTC

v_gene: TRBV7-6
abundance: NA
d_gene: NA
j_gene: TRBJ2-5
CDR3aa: CASSLGEAWETQYF
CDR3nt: TGTGCTAGCAGCTTAGGTGAAGCGTGGGAGACCCAGTACTTC

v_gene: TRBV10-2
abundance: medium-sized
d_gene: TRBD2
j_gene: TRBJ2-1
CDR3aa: CASLRLAGDTYNEQFF
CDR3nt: TGCGCCAGCTTACGACTAGCGGGAGATACCTACAATGAGCAGTTCTTC

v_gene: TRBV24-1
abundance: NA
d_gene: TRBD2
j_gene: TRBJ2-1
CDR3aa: CATSGGWASGINEQFF
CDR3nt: TGTGCCACCAGTGGGGGTTGGGCTAGCGGGATCAATGAGCAGTTCTTC

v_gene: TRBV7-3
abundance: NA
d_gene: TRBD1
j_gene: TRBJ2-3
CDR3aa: CASSLTPGQTTDTQYF
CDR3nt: TGTGCCAGCAGCTTAACACCGGGACAGACCACAGATACGCAGTATTTT

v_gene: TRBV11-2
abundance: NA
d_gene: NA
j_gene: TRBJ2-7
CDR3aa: CASSPQFLGGYEQYF
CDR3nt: TGTGCCAGCAGCCCACAGTTCCTAGGGGGCTACGAGCAGTACTTC

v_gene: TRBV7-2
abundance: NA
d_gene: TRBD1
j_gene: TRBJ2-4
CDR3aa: CASNSMTGSNSPLHF
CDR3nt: TGTGCCAGCAACTCGATGACAGGGAGCAATTCACCCCTCCACTTC

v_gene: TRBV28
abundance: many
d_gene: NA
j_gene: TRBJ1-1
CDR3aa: CASRGVGEGETEAFF
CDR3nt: TGTGCCAGCAGGGGGGTAGGGGAAGGTGAGACTGAAGCTTTCTTT

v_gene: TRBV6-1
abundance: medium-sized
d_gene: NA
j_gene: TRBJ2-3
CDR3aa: CASSPRPGVGPDTQYF
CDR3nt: TGTGCCAGCAGCCCCAGGCCAGGAGTAGGCCCAGATACGCAGTATTTT

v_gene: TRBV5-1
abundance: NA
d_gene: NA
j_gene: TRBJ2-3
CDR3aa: CASSLRSRTDTQYF
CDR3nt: TGCGCCAGCAGCTTGCGGAGTCGCACAGATACGCAGTATTTT

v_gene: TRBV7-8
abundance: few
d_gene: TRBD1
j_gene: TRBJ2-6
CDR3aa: CASSRTGTSGANVLTF
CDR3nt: TGTGCCAGCAGCAGGACAGGTACCTCTGGGGCCAACGTCCTGACTTTC

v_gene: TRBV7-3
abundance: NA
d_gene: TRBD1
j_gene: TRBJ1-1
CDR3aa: CASSSKMTGNGCTEAFF
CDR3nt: TGTGCCAGCAGCTCGAAAATGACAGGGAATGGATGCACTGAAGCTTTCTTT

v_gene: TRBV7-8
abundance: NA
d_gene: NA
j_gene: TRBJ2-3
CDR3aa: CASSFSFQSTDTQYF
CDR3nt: TGTGCCAGCAGCTTCAGCTTTCAGAGCACAGATACGCAGTATTTT

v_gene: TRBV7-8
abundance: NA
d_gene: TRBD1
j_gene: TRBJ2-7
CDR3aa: CASSLDRQAEQYF
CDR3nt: TGTGCCAGCAGCTTGGACAGGCAGGCTGAGCAGTACTTC

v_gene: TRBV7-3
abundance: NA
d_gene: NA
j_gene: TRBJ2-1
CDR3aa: CASSLQGGGYNEQFF
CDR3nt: TGTGCCAGCAGCCTACAGGGGGGGGGATACAATGAGCAGTTCTTC

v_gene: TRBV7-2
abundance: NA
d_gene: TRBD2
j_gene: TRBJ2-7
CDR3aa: CASSFRTSGGYEQYF
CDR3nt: TGTGCCAGCAGCTTCAGGACTAGCGGGGGCTACGAGCAGTACTTC